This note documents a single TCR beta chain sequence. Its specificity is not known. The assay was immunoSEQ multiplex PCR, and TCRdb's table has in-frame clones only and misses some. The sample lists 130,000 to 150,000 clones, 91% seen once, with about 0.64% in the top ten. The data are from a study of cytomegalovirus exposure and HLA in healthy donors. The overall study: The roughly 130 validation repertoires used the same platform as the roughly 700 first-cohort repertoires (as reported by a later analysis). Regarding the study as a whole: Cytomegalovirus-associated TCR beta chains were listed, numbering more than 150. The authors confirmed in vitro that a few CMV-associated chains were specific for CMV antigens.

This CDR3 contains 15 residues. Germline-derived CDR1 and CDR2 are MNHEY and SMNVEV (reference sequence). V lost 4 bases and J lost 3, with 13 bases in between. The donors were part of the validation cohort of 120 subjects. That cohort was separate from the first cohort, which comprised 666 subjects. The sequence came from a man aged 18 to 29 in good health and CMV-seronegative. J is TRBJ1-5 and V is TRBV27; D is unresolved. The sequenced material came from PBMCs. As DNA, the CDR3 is TGTGCCAGCAGTTCGGGAGTCGGCCTCAATCAGCCCCAGCATTTT. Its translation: CASSSGVGLNQPQHF.